These T cell receptor beta chains were read from a single sample in a study of T cells after yellow fever vaccination. Each CDR3 protein gets one entry after TCRdb re-called the 5' RACE reads with MiXCR. Here the sample spans some 220,000 distinct CDR3 sequences, more than 3% being singletons. The material sequenced was CD4+ T cells sorted from PBMCs, taken 10 days after the yellow fever booster vaccination. The source of these receptors is a young man who received the YFV17D yellow fever vaccine. Both conserved end residues are part of each CDR3. The D gene is left open where the match is weak. The listing skips clone size in some rows; elsewhere it reads once, few, many or a size class.

cdr3_length clone_size d_call j_call v_call cdr3_nt cdr3_aa
13 few TRBD2 TRBJ2-7 TRBV20-1 TGCAGTGCTCCTAGCGGGGGGTCCTACGAGCAGTACTTC CSAPSGGSYEQYF
12 few - TRBJ2-7 TRBV7-2 TGTGCCAGCAGCTCCAGCTCCTACGAGCAGTACTTC CASSSSSYEQYF
13 many - TRBJ1-2 TRBV4-2 TGTGCCAGCAGCCAAGAAGGGCTAGGTGGCTACACCTTC CASSQEGLGGYTF
14 many TRBD1 TRBJ1-2 TRBV4-3 TGCGCCAGCAGCCGAGGGACAGGCGATTATGGCTACACCTTC CASSRGTGDYGYTF
17 - - TRBJ1-5 TRBV12-3/TRBV12-4 TGTGCCAGCAGTTTTGGTATCGGGGACCATAGCAATCAGCCCCAGCATTTT CASSFGIGDHSNQPQHF
15 - - TRBJ2-3 TRBV5-6 TGTGCCAGCAGCTTGGGGTTCGGGGGCACAGATACGCAGTATTTT CASSLGFGGTDTQYF
13 many - TRBJ2-1 TRBV3-1 TGTGCCAGCAGCCAAGCCGGAGGAAATGAGCAGTTCTTC CASSQAGGNEQFF
14 many - TRBJ2-1 TRBV7-2 TGTGCCAGCAGCCCCCAGGCGACCTACAATGAGCAGTTCTTC CASSPQATYNEQFF
15 many - TRBJ2-3 TRBV7-2 TGTGCCAGCAGCTTATCCGTAGTCGGTACAGATACGCAGTATTTT CASSLSVVGTDTQYF
15 few TRBD1 TRBJ2-2 TRBV15 TGTGCCACCAGCAGATACAGGGACAGCACCGGGGAGCTGTTTTTT CATSRYRDSTGELFF
14 many TRBD2 TRBJ2-5 TRBV2 TGTGCCACCACCCCGGGACTAGCTTCGGAGACCCAGTACTTC CATTPGLASETQYF
15 - TRBD1 TRBJ1-1 TRBV12-3/TRBV12-4 TGTGCCAGCAGTCTCCCTTTGCAGGGGGTTTATGAAGCTTTCTTT CASSLPLQGVYEAFF
16 many TRBD1 TRBJ1-2 TRBV12-3/TRBV12-4 TGTGCCAGCAGTTTATCTGTCGTGGGACAGGGGTTTGGCTACACCTTC CASSLSVVGQGFGYTF